The next 6 T cell receptor beta chains were all read from a single sample in a study of blood T cell repertoires in COVID-19. Profiling relied on immunoSEQ multiplex PCR, and the TCRdb table lists in-frame clones only, not all of them. This repertoire shows 200,000 to 250,000 clones, around 84% found once; its top ten account for about 4%. Material for sequencing was PBMCs or T cells enriched from blood (not recorded which). These TCRs come from a man under 40 with acute COVID-19.

CDR3 DNA: TGTGCCAGCAGCTCCGTTGCCGGGAGCGTATCATACGAGCAGTACTTC. It encodes CASSSVAGSVSYEQYF. The chain carries TRBV7-6 and TRBJ2-7; tentatively, D is TRBD2 (6 bases). Germline CDR1 reads SGHVS; CDR2 reads FNYEAQ. Between the trimmed V and J ends, which lost 4 bases and 4 bases, there was a span of 20 bases. CDR3 size: 16 residues.

The chain uses TRBV29-1 and TRBJ1-5; D is unclear. With 6 bases removed from V and 9 bases from J, the gap between germline ends came to 15 bases. CDR1 is SQVTM, CDR2 ANQGSEA, per germline. CDR3 length: 12 amino acids. The CDR3: CSVSTAGSPQHF. CDR3 nucleotides: TGCAGCGTCTCGACGGCGGGTTCGCCCCAGCATTTT.

This clone was observed a handful of times. Other DNA variants within this sample encode the same CDR3. This chain connects TRBV5-5 to TRBJ1-1; D gene uncertain. Germline values: CDR1 SGHKS, CDR2 YYEKEE (reference sequence). The V and J ends lost 0 bases and 1 base respectively, with 7 bases between them. CDR3 length: 14 residues. The CDR3: CASSLAVKNTEAFF. In DNA form, the CDR3 reads TGTGCCAGCAGCTTGGCCGTAAAGAACACTGAAGCTTTCTTT.

The chain joins TRBV7-9 to TRBJ1-2; D unclear. V lost 1 base and J 6 bases, leaving 21 bases between the germline ends. The length of the CDR3 is 17 residues. Germline V CDR1 and CDR2: SEHNR, FQNEAQ (reference sequence). CDR3 region: CASSLGGVTGSTHGYTF. For the CDR3, the DNA is TGTGCCAGCAGCTTAGGAGGAGTAACGGGAAGCACGCATGGCTACACCTTC.

The chain joins TRBV11-3 to TRBJ1-1; 7 bases agree with TRBD1. With V trimmed by 5 bases and J by 2 bases, 5 bases remained unmatched. The CDR3 is 14 residues long. Germline-derived CDR1 and CDR2 are SGHNT and YENEEA. This CDR3 is CASSPRQGNTEAFF. CDR3 DNA: TGTGCCAGCAGCCCTCGACAGGGTAACACTGAAGCTTTCTTT. Complete variable domain (other parts from reference TRBV11-3 and TRBJ1-1): EAGVVQSPRYKIIEKKQPVAFWCNPISGHNTLYWYLQNLGQGPELLIRYENEEAVDDSQLPKDRFSAERLKGVDSTLKIQPAELGDSAVYLCASSPRQGNTEAFFGQGTRLTVV.

The chain carries TRBV7-6 and TRBJ2-1; 9 bases align to TRBD1. Germline V lookup: CDR1 SGHVS, CDR2 FNYEAQ. The junction had 8 bases not matched to a gene; V was cut back by 3 bases and J by 5 bases. This CDR3 comprises 16 residues. The CDR3 loop is CASSLITGGRNNEQFF. In DNA, the CDR3 is TGTGCCAGCAGCTTGATCACAGGGGGCAGGAACAATGAGCAGTTCTTC.